This T cell receptor (beta chain) was identified in a study of T cells in localized non-small cell lung cancer (dated by TCRdb to about 2020). Notes on the research overall: T cell repertoires of a few hundred early-stage NSCLC patients were analyzed, with tumors being compared against uninvolved tumor-adjacent lungs. The cohort was made up of under 250 treatment-naive NSCLC patients whose localized lung tumors had been resected. NSCLC patients had a mean age of around 61 years, and approximately 140 were male and more than 90 female. Beyond this particular receptor, the publication reports: Uninvolved tumor-adjacent lung showed the highest T cell clonality, higher than tumor, which suggests more focused antigenic responses in the uninvolved tumor-adjacent lung. Because the study design was exploratory, TCR variables were selected using unadjusted p-values without false-discovery rate correction. A median of roughly 60 of the top 100 tumor clones were detected in paired uninvolved adjacent lung, and around 27 of these tumor clones were also found among the top 100 clones of the paired uninvolved adjacent lung. Because multi-region tumor sequencing was not done, intratumor heterogeneity could not be ruled out. Higher blood T cell density associated with longer overall survival, while higher adjacent-lung clonality associated with shorter survival.

Details on this clone: Its antigen is currently not known. Base qualities are not recorded, but no much larger clone differs from it by a single base.

The germline V gene yields MNHNS for CDR1 and SASEGT for CDR2. After removal of 7 bases from V and 7 bases from J, the junction retains 11 bases not matched to a gene. Taken from cysteine to phenylalanine, the CDR3 has 15 residues. Only the CDR3 DNA is retained, 45 bases long and in frame from the first base. At diagnosis, tumor, uninvolved tumor-adjacent lung and peripheral blood were collected and then preserved as a mix of FFPE and fresh-frozen material. For TCR repertoire profiling, the blood samples were analyzed as peripheral blood mononuclear cells. The immunoSEQ Assay was used to sequence TCR beta CDR3 regions from DNA. Processing in the source paper ran as follows. To compute T cell density, TCR beta template counts were normalized to usable DNA, which was estimated by amplifying housekeeping genes. Richness was estimated with the preseqR package, extrapolating to 400,000 templates for PBMC samples and 120,000 templates for tissue samples. Clonality was calculated as one minus Pielou's evenness. Tissue-enriched TCRs were identified by differential abundance testing using productive amino-acid clonotypes, minimum total count 5 and alpha 0.1. The Jaccard Index and the Morisita Overlap Index were used to measure repertoire overlap between compartments. GLIPH grouped TCR beta CDR3s together with public tetramer-defined viral CDR3s, and a viral motif had to include at least three viral sequences and also show V-gene enrichment. TCRdb mirrors the immuneACCESS table, restricted to in-frame sequences. Some clones are absent from its copies; in checked studies, under half trace to an unresolved V gene, and the reason for the others is unknown. That table furnishes V, J and clone size, whereas the DNA furnished D and trimming. For this sample the table gives about 59,000 clones, of which 90% to 95% were detected only once. The ten largest clonotypes hold less than 20% of the sample.

The chain is encoded by TRBV6-1 joined to TRBJ2-1; 9 junctional bases match TRBD2. The origin of this receptor is a man between 40 and 75 years old with stage I lung adenocarcinoma. Sequenced here: peripheral blood, sampled before any cancer treatment. In nucleotides, the sequence is TGTGCCAGCACCTCAGCGGGCGGGAGGGCGAATGAGCAGTTCTTC. Its translation reads: CASTSAGGRANEQFF.